The rows below give T cell receptor beta chains drawn from one sample of a study of shared clonotypes between healthy human individuals. Sequenced by immunoSEQ multiplex PCR; TCRdb stores in-frame clones only, minus some. The table includes more than 2,000,000 clones, around nine tenths detected once. What was sequenced was naive CD4+ T cells sorted from blood. These receptor sequences come from a man aged 18 to 35 in good health. CDR3s include the opening cysteine and the closing phenylalanine or tryptophan. The D gene is left open where the match is weak. Only part of the rows carry a size: once, few, many, or a class if the clone is expanded.

v_gene	len	abundance	j_gene	d_gene	CDR3nt	CDR3aa
TRBV2	15	.	TRBJ2-7	.	TGTGCCAGCAGTCAGGGGGGGACAGGCAACTACGAGCAGTACTTC	CASSQGGTGNYEQYF
TRBV5-1	14	.	TRBJ2-7	.	TGCGCCAGCAGCTCCCAAGGGAGCTCCTACGAGCAGTACTTC	CASSSQGSSYEQYF
TRBV5-6	16	.	TRBJ2-2	TRBD1	TGTGCCAGCAGCCTTTTTCGGACAGGGCGGACCGGGGAGCTGTTTTTT	CASSLFRTGRTGELFF
TRBV10-1	16	.	TRBJ2-7	TRBD2	TGCGCCAGCAGTGAATACTATAGCGGGAGGGCCGGGGAGCAGTACTTC	CASSEYYSGRAGEQYF
TRBV4-3	14	.	TRBJ1-1	.	TGCGCCAGCAGCCAAGATCGGGGGAAAAGTGTGGCTTTCTTT	CASSQDRGKSVAFF
TRBV28	15	.	TRBJ1-5	TRBD1	TGTGCCAGCAGTGTCCCGGGACAGGGCGGTCAGCCCCAGCATTTT	CASSVPGQGGQPQHF
TRBV7-9	13	few	TRBJ1-5	.	TGTGCCAGCAGTAGGGAGACCAATCAGCCCCAGCATTTT	CASSRETNQPQHF
TRBV18	16	.	TRBJ1-6	TRBD1	TGTGCCAGCTCACCTCTACCGACAGGGGCAACATCACCCCTCCACTTT	CASSPLPTGATSPLHF
TRBV4-1	17	once	TRBJ2-1	TRBD2	TGCGCCAGCAGCCAAGATAATGTGGGGGGGGTATACAATGAGCAGTTCTTC	CASSQDNVGGVYNEQFF
TRBV18	15	.	TRBJ2-7	.	TGTGCCAGCTCGCCCCTAGGCGGGGATAGGAACGAGCAGTACTTC	CASSPLGGDRNEQYF
TRBV6-1	16	once	TRBJ2-3	TRBD1	TGTGCCAGCAGGGAAACAGGGGCGATCAGCACAGATACGCAGTATTTT	CASRETGAISTDTQYF
TRBV10-3	14	.	TRBJ2-7	.	TGTGCCATCAGTGAGTCCAAGGGTTCCTACGAGCAGTACTTC	CAISESKGSYEQYF
TRBV2	14	.	TRBJ2-5	.	TGTGCCAGCAGTGGTTACCCTAAGAAGGAGACCCAGTACTTC	CASSGYPKKETQYF
TRBV30	12	.	TRBJ2-7	.	TGTGCCTGGAGGACGGAGACAAGGGAGCAGTACTTC	CAWRTETREQYF
TRBV10-3	14	.	TRBJ1-2	.	TGTGCCATCACCTCGGACTACCGAGGATATGGCTACACCTTC	CAITSDYRGYGYTF
TRBV9	15	few	TRBJ1-6	TRBD1	TGTGCCAGCAGCGCCCAGACAGGGGAGGGTTCACCCCTCCACTTT	CASSAQTGEGSPLHF
TRBV5-1	15	.	TRBJ2-2	.	TGCGCCAGCAGCTGGCCCCTTCTAACACCCGGGGAGCTGTTTTTT	CASSWPLLTPGELFF
TRBV11-2	15	.	TRBJ2-3	.	TGTGCCAGCAGCTTACGGGGGGCTAGCACAGATACGCAGTATTTT	CASSLRGASTDTQYF
TRBV10-3	17	once	TRBJ1-6	TRBD1	TGTGCCATCAGTGAGTCTTTAGGGGGCCCCAATAATTCACCCCTCCACTTT	CAISESLGGPNNSPLHF
TRBV27	15	.	TRBJ1-6	TRBD1	TGTGCCAGCAGTTCCCCGGACAGGGGTCATTCACCCCTCCACTTT	CASSSPDRGHSPLHF
TRBV29-1	12	.	TRBJ2-5	.	TGCAGCGTTGGGTCCGGGGTGGAGACCCAGTACTTC	CSVGSGVETQYF
TRBV15	15	once	TRBJ2-3	TRBD2	TGTGCCACCAGCCCGGGACTAGCGGTCCCAGATACGCAGTATTTT	CATSPGLAVPDTQYF
TRBV7-9	14	once	TRBJ2-7	.	TGTGCCAGCAGCTCTAGGACAGTTTCCTACGAGCAGTACTTC	CASSSRTVSYEQYF
TRBV6-6	14	.	TRBJ2-7	TRBD2	TGTGCCAGCAGGCAGGGCGGGAGCTCCTACGAGCAGTACTTC	CASRQGGSSYEQYF
TRBV7-9	15	.	TRBJ2-6	.	TGTGCCAGCAGCTACGGCGACTCTGGGGCCAACGTCCTGACTTTC	CASSYGDSGANVLTF
TRBV28	17	.	TRBJ2-1	TRBD2	TGTGCCAGCAGCCCCTCCCTAGCGGGGGGGCCCTACAATGAGCAGTTCTTC	CASSPSLAGGPYNEQFF
TRBV11-1	17	.	TRBJ1-5	.	TGTGCCAGCAGGGAGGGACTTCCCTTACCTAGTAATCAGCCCCAGCATTTT	CASREGLPLPSNQPQHF
TRBV5-6	14	once	TRBJ1-5	.	TGTGCCAGCAGCTTGACAGGGTTAAATCAGCCCCAGCATTTT	CASSLTGLNQPQHF
TRBV28	14	.	TRBJ1-6	.	TGTGCCAGCAGTTTAAATTCGGCCAATTCACCCCTCCACTTT	CASSLNSANSPLHF
TRBV11-3	19	.	TRBJ2-3	TRBD2	TGTGCCAGCAGCTTAGATTCTGTTGGGACTAGCGGATACACAGATACGCAGTATTTT	CASSLDSVGTSGYTDTQYF
TRBV6-6	12	.	TRBJ2-1	.	TGTGCCAGCAGTTACGTTTACAATGAGCAGTTCTTC	CASSYVYNEQFF
TRBV19	14	.	TRBJ1-5	.	TGTGCCAGTAGTTACCAGGGTTACAATCAGCCCCAGCATTTT	CASSYQGYNQPQHF
TRBV2	15	.	TRBJ2-3	TRBD2	TGTGCCACTAAGGGGGTTAGCGGGGGGACAGATACGCAGTATTTT	CATKGVSGGTDTQYF
TRBV28	14	.	TRBJ2-1	TRBD2	TGTGCCAGCAGAGCGGGGGGGCGGCTCAATGAGCAGTTCTTC	CASRAGGRLNEQFF
TRBV5-6	15	.	TRBJ1-5	.	TGTGCCAGCAGCTTCGGGGGGGTTAGCAATCAGCCCCAGCATTTT	CASSFGGVSNQPQHF
TRBV19	14	.	TRBJ2-3	TRBD2	TGTGCCAGTAGTGGCGGGGGGGCAACAGATACGCAGTATTTT	CASSGGGATDTQYF
TRBV5-1	16	.	TRBJ1-1	.	TGCGCCAGCAGCCAGGGGCCCGCTCGGGGGTCTGGTGAAGCTTTCTTT	CASSQGPARGSGEAFF
TRBV5-1	11	.	TRBJ2-7	.	TGCGCCAGCAGCGGGGGTTACGAGCAGTACTTC	CASSGGYEQYF
TRBV5-4	17	.	TRBJ2-5	TRBD2	TGTGCCAGCAGCTTGGCCAGGCTAGCGGGACGCCAAGAGACCCAGTACTTC	CASSLARLAGRQETQYF
TRBV4-1	15	.	TRBJ1-2	.	TGCGCCAGCAGCCAAGGGTTTGGGGTATCCTATGGCTACACCTTC	CASSQGFGVSYGYTF
TRBV18	15	.	TRBJ1-5	TRBD1	TGTGCCAGCTCGCAATCGGAGGGGGCCGGGCAGCCCCAGCATTTT	CASSQSEGAGQPQHF
TRBV28	13	.	TRBJ1-2	.	TGTGCCAGCAGCCTGAGCCCCCTCTATGGCTACACCTTC	CASSLSPLYGYTF
TRBV6-6	15	.	TRBJ1-2	TRBD1	TGTGCCAGCAGTTACGGGGGACAGGGAACCTATGGCTACACCTTC	CASSYGGQGTYGYTF
TRBV7-2	13	.	TRBJ2-7	.	TGTGCCAGCAGCGGGGGTTTCCACTACGAGCAGTACTTC	CASSGGFHYEQYF
TRBV4-3	15	.	TRBJ1-2	.	TGCGCCAGCAGCCAAGAGGGCCATGGCGGCGGGGGCTACACCTTC	CASSQEGHGGGGYTF
TRBV18	11	.	TRBJ2-2	.	TGTGCCAGCTCACGGGTCGGGGAGCTGTTTTTT	CASSRVGELFF
TRBV7-8	14	.	TRBJ2-5	TRBD1	TGTGCCAGCAGCGAGCAGGGGGCGGGGGAGACCCAGTACTTC	CASSEQGAGETQYF
TRBV5-6	15	.	TRBJ2-3	.	TGTGCCAGCAGCTTGGAAGGGATCGGCACAGATACGCAGTATTTT	CASSLEGIGTDTQYF
TRBV7-2	18	.	TRBJ1-6	.	TGTGCCAGCAGCTTAGTTTACAGGACCTACGCCGATAATTCACCCCTCCACTTT	CASSLVYRTYADNSPLHF
TRBV9	12	.	TRBJ2-5	.	TGTGCCAGCAGCGTAACTGGAGAGACCCAGTACTTC	CASSVTGETQYF
TRBV6-1	18	.	TRBJ2-1	.	TGTGCCAGCAGTGCCGGGGGGCCAGGGAGGGTGGGATCGAATGAGCAGTTCTTC	CASSAGGPGRVGSNEQFF
TRBV28	13	once	TRBJ1-5	.	TGTGCCAGCACCATGGGGGGAGGTCAGCCCCAGCATTTT	CASTMGGGQPQHF
TRBV19	14	.	TRBJ1-4	TRBD1	TGTGCCAGTAGTATGGGGGACAGCGCTGAAAAACTGTTTTTT	CASSMGDSAEKLFF
TRBV5-1	15	.	TRBJ1-1	.	TGCGCCAGCAGCCCAACACAGGGTGTGAACACTGAAGCTTTCTTT	CASSPTQGVNTEAFF
TRBV7-7	15	.	TRBJ2-5	.	TGTGCTAGCAGACAAACGGACAGCAACCAAGAGACCCAGTACTTC	CASRQTDSNQETQYF
TRBV5-1	15	.	TRBJ2-1	TRBD2	TGCGCCAGCAGCCTAGGACTAGCGGAATACAATGAGCAGTTCTTC	CASSLGLAEYNEQFF
TRBV9	16	.	TRBJ2-4	TRBD1	TGTGCCAGCAGCAGGACAGGGGGCTTAGCCAAAAACATTCAGTACTTC	CASSRTGGLAKNIQYF
TRBV2	15	once	TRBJ2-7	TRBD2	TGTGCCAGCAGTGGTAGCGGGGGGCCAGCATACGAGCAGTACTTC	CASSGSGGPAYEQYF
TRBV19	14	.	TRBJ2-7	TRBD2	TGTGCCAGTAGTTTTAGCGGGACGACCTACGAGCAGTACTTC	CASSFSGTTYEQYF
TRBV11-2	14	.	TRBJ2-5	.	TGTGCCAGCAGGTCGATCCGGGGCCAAGAGACCCAGTACTTC	CASRSIRGQETQYF